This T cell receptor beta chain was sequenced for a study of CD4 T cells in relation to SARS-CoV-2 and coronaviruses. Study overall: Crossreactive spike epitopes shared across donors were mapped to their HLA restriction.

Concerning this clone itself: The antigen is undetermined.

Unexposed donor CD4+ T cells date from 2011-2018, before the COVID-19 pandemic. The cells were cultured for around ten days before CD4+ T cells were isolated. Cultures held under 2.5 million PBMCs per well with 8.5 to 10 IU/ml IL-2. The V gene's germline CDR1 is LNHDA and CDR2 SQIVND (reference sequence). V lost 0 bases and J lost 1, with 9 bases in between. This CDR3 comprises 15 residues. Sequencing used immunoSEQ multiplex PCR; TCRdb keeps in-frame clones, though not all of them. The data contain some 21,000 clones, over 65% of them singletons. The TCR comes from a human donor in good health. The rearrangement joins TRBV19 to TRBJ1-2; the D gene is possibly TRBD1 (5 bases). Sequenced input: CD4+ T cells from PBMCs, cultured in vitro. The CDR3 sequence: CASSIDLGVNYGYTF. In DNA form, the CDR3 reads TGTGCCAGTAGTATAGATTTAGGGGTTAACTATGGCTACACCTTC. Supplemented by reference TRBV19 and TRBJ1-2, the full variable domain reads DGGITQSPKYLFRKEGQNVTLSCEQNLNHDAMYWYRQDPGQGLRLIYYSQIVNDFQKGDIAEGYSVSREKKESFPLTVTSAQKNPTAFYLCASSIDLGVNYGYTFGSGTRLTVV.